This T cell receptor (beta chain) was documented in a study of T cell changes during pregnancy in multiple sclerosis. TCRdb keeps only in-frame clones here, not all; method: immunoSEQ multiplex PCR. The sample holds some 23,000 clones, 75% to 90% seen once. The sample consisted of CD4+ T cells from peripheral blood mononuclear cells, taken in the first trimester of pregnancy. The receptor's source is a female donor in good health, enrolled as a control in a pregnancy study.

For the CDR3, the DNA is TGCAGCGTTGATACCTCCGGGACTAGCGGGAGGAAGCACTCCTACAATGAGCAGTTCTTC. Translating gives CSVDTSGTSGRKHSYNEQFF. The chain joins TRBV29-1 to TRBJ2-1; 15 bases are a match to TRBD2. Looked up from germline, CDR1 is SQVTM and CDR2 is ANQGSEA. The trim removed 3 bases at V and 0 bases at J, leaving 12 bases unmatched. The CDR3 consists of 20 residues.